This passage covers 14 T cell receptor beta chains from one sample sequenced in a study of blood T cell repertoires in COVID-19. Profiled with immunoSEQ multiplex PCR; TCRdb holds only in-frame clones, not every one. The repertoire holds some 330,000 clones, roughly 90% seen once, with 4% in the top ten. Input material: peripheral blood. Receptors originate from a woman aged 50 to 60 with active or convalescent COVID-19.

The V call is TRBV4-2, the J call TRBJ1-2; 10 positions match TRBD1. The trim removed 0 bases at V and 4 bases at J, leaving 5 bases unmatched. The CDR3 contains 16 residues. The germline gives CDR1 LGHNA, CDR2 YNFKEQ. The CDR3 reads CASSQDIGTGVYGYTF. The CDR3 DNA sequence: TGTGCCAGCAGCCAAGATATTGGGACAGGGGTCTATGGCTACACCTTC.

The genes are TRBV12-3 or TRBV12-4 and TRBJ1-2; D may be TRBD1 (6 bases). Trimming shortened V by 6 bases and J by 14 bases, and 22 bases separated the two germline ends. This CDR3 comprises 13 residues. The CDR3 nucleotides are TGTGCCAGCAGGAGTCGACAGGAGAGATCTACAACCTTC. Translation gives CASRSRQERSTTF.

This chain connects TRBV3-1 (or the pseudogene TRBV3-2) to TRBJ1-3; possibly TRBD1 for D (5 bases). Germline V lookup: CDR1 LGHDT, CDR2 YNNKEL (reference sequence). This CDR3 is 17 amino acids long. Trimming shortened V by 5 bases and J by 2 bases, and 19 bases separated the two germline ends. In DNA, the CDR3 is TGTGCCAGCAGCGAAGGGGAGGGGTCCGGCACTGGAAACACCATATATTTT. Translated: CASSEGEGSGTGNTIYF.

This clone has just a few counts. The chain employs TRBV5-1 and TRBJ2-7, with 11 positions matching TRBD2. The CDR3 sequence is 15 residues long. Germline trimming cut 0 bases from V and 4 bases from J; bases unmatched to any gene: 3. Germline CDR1 SGHRS, CDR2 YFSETQ. DNA of the CDR3: TGCGCCAGCAGCTTGGCGGGACTAGCGGAGTACGAGCAGTACTTC. Its protein product is CASSLAGLAEYEQYF.

The chain employs TRBV6-2 or TRBV6-3 and TRBJ2-1, with 15 positions matching TRBD2. J was trimmed by 9 bases and V by 5 bases; bases with no gene match: 5. CDR1 and CDR2 from the germline V gene are MNHEY and SVGEGT. This CDR3 contains 15 residues. CDR3 region: CASSNVGLAGGEQFF. The CDR3 DNA reads TGTGCCAGCAGTAACGTGGGACTAGCGGGAGGTGAGCAGTTCTTC.

This clone has just a few counts. The V and J genes are TRBV29-1 and TRBJ2-1; D not certain. V was trimmed by 5 bases and J by 5 bases, leaving 13 bases between them. Germline CDR1 is SQVTM and CDR2 is ANQGSEA. The CDR3 contains 13 residues. The CDR3 DNA sequence: TGCAGCGTTCTAGTAGGTCCGAACAATGAGCAGTTCTTC. Protein product: CSVLVGPNNEQFF.

V gene TRBV28 combines with J gene TRBJ1-6; no clear D gene. The V gene lost 5 bases and the J gene lost 15 bases, with 17 bases spanning the gap. The CDR3 has 13 amino acids. Germline V gene lookup returns CDR1 MDHEN and CDR2 SYDVKM. The CDR3 is CASSTDSRPFLHF. CDR3 sequence (DNA): TGTGCCAGCAGTACCGACTCCCGCCCCTTCCTCCACTTT.

The V gene is TRBV28, the J gene TRBJ1-2; D gene uncertain. The germline V gene encodes CDR1 MDHEN and CDR2 SYDVKM. The CDR3 spans 16 residues. Trimming took off 8 bases at V and 1 base at J, with 20 bases between the two ends. This CDR3 is CASRTLEAVVNYGYTF. DNA of the CDR3: TGTGCCAGCCGAACCTTGGAGGCGGTCGTTAACTATGGCTACACCTTC.

This clone turned up a few times. The gene calls are TRBV10-3 and TRBJ2-2; 10 bases line up with TRBD2. Germline loops: CDR1 ENHRY, CDR2 SYGVKD. V was clipped by 5 bases and J by 6 bases; unmatched bases: 6. This CDR3 contains 15 residues. The DNA of the CDR3 is TGTGCCATCAGTCCCGGACTAGCGGAAGCCGGGGAGCTGTTTTTT. It translates to CAISPGLAEAGELFF.

The gene calls are TRBV21-1 and TRBJ2-7; the table's D call TRBD1 went unverified against the DNA. TRBV21-1 is a pseudogene. The CDR3 extends over 14 amino acids. The CDR3 here is CASSNETASYEQYF. CDR3 nucleotides: TGTGCCAGCAGCAACGAGACAGCGTCCTACGAGCAGTACTTC.

This clone came up once. The chain combines TRBV5-6 with TRBJ1-1, with 7 bases lining up with TRBD1. Losses at the gene ends were 1 base for V and 3 bases for J; bases not matched to a gene: 6. This CDR3 contains 15 residues. The germline gives CDR1 SGHDT, CDR2 YYEEEE. CDR3: CASSLPEDRYTEAFF. DNA for the CDR3: TGTGCCAGCAGCTTGCCCGAGGACAGGTACACTGAAGCTTTCTTT. The full variable domain, completed using reference TRBV5-6 and TRBJ1-1, is DAGVTQSPTHLIKTRGQQVTLRCSPKSGHDTVSWYQQALGQGPQFIFQYYEEEERQRGNFPDRFSGHQFPNYSSELNVNALLLGDSALYLCASSLPEDRYTEAFFGQGTRLTVV.

This chain's CDR3 is CASSPRQGREETQYF. The CDR3 coding sequence is TGTGCCAGCTCACCAAGACAGGGGAGGGAAGAGACCCAGTACTTC. The chain couples TRBV18 to TRBJ2-5; maybe TRBD1 (8 bases). V was shortened by 2 bases and J by 3 bases, with 13 bases between the two germline ends. This CDR3 has 15 residues. In germline, CDR1 is KGHSH, CDR2 LQKENI.

The rearrangement links TRBV27 to TRBJ1-2; no firm D call. The CDR3 spans 13 residues. CDR1 is MNHEY, CDR2 SMNVEV, per germline (reference sequence). V dropped 7 bases and J dropped 4 bases, with 13 bases sitting between them. The DNA of the CDR3 is TGTGCCAGCAAACGTGCCGGTTTCTATGGCTACACCTTC. Translating gives CASKRAGFYGYTF.

This clone came up once. This sequence joins TRBV24-1 and TRBJ1-5; tentatively, D is TRBD1 (5 bases). CDR3 length: 14 amino acids. Germline CDR1 is KGHDR and CDR2 is SFDVKD. V was trimmed by 5 bases and J by 3 bases, leaving 10 bases between them. This CDR3 reads CATSAGILNQPQHF. DNA of the CDR3: TGTGCCACCAGTGCAGGGATTCTCAATCAGCCCCAGCATTTT.